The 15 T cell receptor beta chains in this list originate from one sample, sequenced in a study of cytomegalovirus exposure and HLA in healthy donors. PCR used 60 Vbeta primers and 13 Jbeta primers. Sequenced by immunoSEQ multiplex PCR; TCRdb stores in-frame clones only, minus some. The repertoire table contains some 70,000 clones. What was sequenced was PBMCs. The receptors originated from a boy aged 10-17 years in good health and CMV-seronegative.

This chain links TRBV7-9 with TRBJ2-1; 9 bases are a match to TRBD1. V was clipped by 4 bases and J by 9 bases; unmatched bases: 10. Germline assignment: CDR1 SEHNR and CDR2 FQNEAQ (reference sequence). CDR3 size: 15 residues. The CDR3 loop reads CASSYHRGLRGEQFF. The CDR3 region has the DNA TGTGCCAGCAGCTACCACAGGGGGCTAAGGGGTGAGCAGTTCTTC. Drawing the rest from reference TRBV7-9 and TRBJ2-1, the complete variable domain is DTGVSQNPRHKITKRGQNVTFRCDPISEHNRLYWYRQTLGQGPEFLTYFQNEAQLEKSRLLSDRFSAERPKGSFSTLEIQRTEQGDSAMYLCASSYHRGLRGEQFFGPGTRLTVL.

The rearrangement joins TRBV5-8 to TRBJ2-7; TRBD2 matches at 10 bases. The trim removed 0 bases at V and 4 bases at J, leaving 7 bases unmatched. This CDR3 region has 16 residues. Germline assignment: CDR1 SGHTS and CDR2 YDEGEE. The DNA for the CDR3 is TGTGCCAGCAGCTTGGTCTCTAGCGGGGGCGATTACGAGCAGTACTTC. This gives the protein CASSLVSSGGDYEQYF.

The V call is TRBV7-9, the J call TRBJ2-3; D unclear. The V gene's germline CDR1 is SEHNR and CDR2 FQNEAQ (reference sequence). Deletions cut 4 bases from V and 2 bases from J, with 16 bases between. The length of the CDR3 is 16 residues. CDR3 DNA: TGTGCCAGCAGCTCCCTGCCAGGCAAAGACACAGATACGCAGTATTTT. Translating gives CASSSLPGKDTDTQYF.

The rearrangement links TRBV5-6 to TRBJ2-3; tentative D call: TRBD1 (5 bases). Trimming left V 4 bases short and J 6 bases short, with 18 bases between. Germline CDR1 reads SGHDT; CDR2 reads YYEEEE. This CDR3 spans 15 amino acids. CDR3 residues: CASSPAWTRPDTQYF. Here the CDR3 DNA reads TGTGCCAGCAGCCCCGCATGGACACGGCCGGATACGCAGTATTTT.

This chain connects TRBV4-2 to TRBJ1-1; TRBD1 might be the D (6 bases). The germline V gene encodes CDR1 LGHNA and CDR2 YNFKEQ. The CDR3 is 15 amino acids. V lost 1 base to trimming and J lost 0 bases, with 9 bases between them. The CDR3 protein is CASSQGQGMNTEAFF. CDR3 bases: TGTGCCAGCAGCCAAGGGCAGGGGATGAACACTGAAGCTTTCTTT.

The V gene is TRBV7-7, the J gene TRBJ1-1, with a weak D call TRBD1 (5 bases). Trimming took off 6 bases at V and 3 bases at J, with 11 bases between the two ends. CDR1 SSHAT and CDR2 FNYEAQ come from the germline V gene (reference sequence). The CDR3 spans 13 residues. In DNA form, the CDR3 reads TGTGCCAGCAGTACGGGGGGAGACACTGAAGCTTTCTTT. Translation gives CASSTGGDTEAFF.

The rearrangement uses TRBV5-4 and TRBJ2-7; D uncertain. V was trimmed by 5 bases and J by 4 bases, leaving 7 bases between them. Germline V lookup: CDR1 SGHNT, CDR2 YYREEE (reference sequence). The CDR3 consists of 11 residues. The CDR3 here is CASSSGYEQYF. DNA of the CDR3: TGTGCCAGCAGTTCCGGTTACGAGCAGTACTTC.

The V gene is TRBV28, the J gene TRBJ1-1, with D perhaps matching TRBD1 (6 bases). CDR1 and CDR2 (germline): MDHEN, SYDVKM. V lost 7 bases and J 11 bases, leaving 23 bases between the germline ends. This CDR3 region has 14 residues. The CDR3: CASIQGTGFRLAFF. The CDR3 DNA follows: TGTGCCAGCATTCAGGGGACGGGTTTCCGTTTGGCTTTCTTT.

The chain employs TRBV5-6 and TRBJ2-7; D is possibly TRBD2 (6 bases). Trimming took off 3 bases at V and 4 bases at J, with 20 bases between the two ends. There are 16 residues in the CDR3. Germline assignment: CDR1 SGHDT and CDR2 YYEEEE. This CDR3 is CASSSTGTDKGYEQYF. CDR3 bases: TGTGCCAGCAGCTCCACCGGGACTGACAAGGGATACGAGCAGTACTTC.

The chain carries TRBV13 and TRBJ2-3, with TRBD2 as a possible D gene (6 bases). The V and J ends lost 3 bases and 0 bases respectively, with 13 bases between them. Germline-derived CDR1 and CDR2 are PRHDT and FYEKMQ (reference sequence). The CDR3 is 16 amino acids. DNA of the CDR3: TGTGCCAGCAGCTTCTACCGCGGGGAGAGCACAGATACGCAGTATTTT. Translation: CASSFYRGESTDTQYF.

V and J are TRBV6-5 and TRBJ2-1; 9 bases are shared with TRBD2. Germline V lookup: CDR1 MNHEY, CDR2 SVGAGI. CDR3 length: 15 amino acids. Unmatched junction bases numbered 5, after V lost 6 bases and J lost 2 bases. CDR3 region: CASSSTSGPYNEQFF. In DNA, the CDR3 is TGTGCCAGCAGCTCGACTAGCGGCCCCTACAATGAGCAGTTCTTC.

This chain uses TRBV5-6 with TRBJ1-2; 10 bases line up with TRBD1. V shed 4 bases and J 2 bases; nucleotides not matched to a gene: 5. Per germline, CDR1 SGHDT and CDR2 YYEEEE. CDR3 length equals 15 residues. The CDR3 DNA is TGTGCCAGCAGCGGAGACAGGGGGCTAAACTATGGCTACACCTTC. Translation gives CASSGDRGLNYGYTF.

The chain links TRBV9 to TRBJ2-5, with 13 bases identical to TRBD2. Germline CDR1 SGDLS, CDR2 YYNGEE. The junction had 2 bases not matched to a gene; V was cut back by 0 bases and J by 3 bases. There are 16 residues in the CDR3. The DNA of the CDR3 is TGTGCCAGCAGCGTAGGACTAGCGGGAGGAGAAGAGACCCAGTACTTC. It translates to CASSVGLAGGEETQYF.

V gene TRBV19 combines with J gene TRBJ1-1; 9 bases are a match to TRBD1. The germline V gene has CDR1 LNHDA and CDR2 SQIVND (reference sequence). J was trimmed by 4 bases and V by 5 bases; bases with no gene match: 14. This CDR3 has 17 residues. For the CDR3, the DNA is TGTGCCAGTAGTGGACAGGGGTTTTACGGTGGTGGCACTGAAGCTTTCTTT. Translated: CASSGQGFYGGGTEAFF.

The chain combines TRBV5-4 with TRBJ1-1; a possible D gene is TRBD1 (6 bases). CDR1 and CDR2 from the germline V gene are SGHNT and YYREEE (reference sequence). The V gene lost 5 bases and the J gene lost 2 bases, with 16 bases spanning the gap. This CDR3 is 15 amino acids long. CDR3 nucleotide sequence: TGTGCCAGCAGTTATAGAGGGGGACCAAACACTGAAGCTTTCTTT. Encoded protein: CASSYRGGPNTEAFF.